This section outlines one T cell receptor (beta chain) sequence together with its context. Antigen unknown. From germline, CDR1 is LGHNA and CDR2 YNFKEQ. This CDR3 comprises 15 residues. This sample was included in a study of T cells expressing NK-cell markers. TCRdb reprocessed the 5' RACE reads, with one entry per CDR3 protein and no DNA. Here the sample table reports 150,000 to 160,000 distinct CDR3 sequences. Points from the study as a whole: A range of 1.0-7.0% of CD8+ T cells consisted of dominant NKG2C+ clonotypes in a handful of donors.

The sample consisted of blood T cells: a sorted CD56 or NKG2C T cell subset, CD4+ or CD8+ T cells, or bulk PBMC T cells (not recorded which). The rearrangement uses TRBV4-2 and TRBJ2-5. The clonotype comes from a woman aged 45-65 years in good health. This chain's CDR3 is CASSQSFGYQETQYF.